The TCR beta chain described here comes from a study of blood T cell repertoires in COVID-19. Study background: The cDNA or gDNA used as material had been derived from T cells, B-cell-depleted T cells, or PBMCs.

With 7 bases clipped from V and 1 base from J, the junction kept 6 bases outside the gene matches. The CDR3 totals 14 residues. The germline V gene encodes CDR1 PRHDT and CDR2 FYEKMQ (reference sequence). The assay was immunoSEQ multiplex PCR, and TCRdb's table has in-frame clones only and misses some. The sample carries 70,000 or so clones, approximately 75% recorded once. The chain carries TRBV13 and TRBJ2-7, with 8 positions matching TRBD1. The sequence came from a human donor in a cohort sampled during active COVID-19. The material sequenced was peripheral blood. The CDR3 DNA is TGTGCCAGCACGGACAGGGCCGATTCCTACGAGCAGTACTTC. This sequence encodes CASTDRADSYEQYF.